This T cell receptor beta chain was obtained from a study of blood T cell repertoires in COVID-19. Whole-study context: PBMCs, B-cell-depleted T cells, or T cells provided the cDNA or gDNA that made up the material.

In the authors' methods: For nucleated cells, counts were estimated from reference gene primer amplification. Assay used: immunoSEQ multiplex PCR; TCRdb lists only in-frame clones, some missing. V, J and clone size reflect that table, while D and trimming were determined from the DNA. The data contain 200,000 to 300,000 clones, approximately 80% of them singletons. The germline gives CDR1 SGHRS, CDR2 YFSETQ. V was clipped by 4 bases and J by 1 base, with 16 bases between them. The CDR3 totals 16 residues. V is TRBV5-1 and J is TRBJ2-3; D is unclear. The sequence was collected from a man aged 25-45 years who had recovered from COVID-19. The sequencing sample was made of peripheral blood. The CDR3 protein is CASSAGSAGGTDTQYF. CDR3 DNA sequence: TGCGCCAGCAGCGCTGGAAGCGCTGGCGGCACAGATACGCAGTATTTT.